Presented here are 15 T cell receptor beta chains from one specimen sequenced in a study of blood T cell repertoires in COVID-19. Clones were read by immunoSEQ multiplex PCR, and TCRdb kept only the in-frame ones, dropping some. This sample carries fewer than 70,000 clones, approximately 92% of them seen once, and the ten largest clones take about 2.9%. Sequencing was performed on peripheral blood. The receptor source for this set is a man aged 45-60 years with acute or convalescent COVID-19.

This clone was found once. The gene calls are TRBV18 and TRBJ1-2; perhaps TRBD1 as D (5 bases). Per the germline V gene, CDR1 is KGHSH and CDR2 is LQKENI. V was pared by 1 base and J by 6 bases, with 12 bases between. CDR3 size: 14 residues. In DNA, the CDR3 is TGTGCCAGCTCACCACAAGGGGAGGACCATGGCTACACCTTC. It translates to CASSPQGEDHGYTF.

The chain is built from TRBV7-9 and TRBJ1-4, with TRBD1 identical over 11 bases. Germline V lookup: CDR1 SEHNR, CDR2 FQNEAQ (reference sequence). V lost 3 bases, J lost 4 bases, and 7 bases stayed unmatched. The CDR3 covers 17 residues. CDR3 bases: TGTGCCAGCAGCTTCAGGAGGGACAGGGGGTTTAATGAAAAACTGTTTTTT. Protein: CASSFRRDRGFNEKLFF.

This rearrangement joins TRBV4-3 to TRBJ1-4; D may be TRBD1 (5 bases). The CDR3 extends over 16 amino acids. V was pared by 0 bases and J by 10 bases, with 18 bases between. Per the germline V gene, CDR1 is LGHNA and CDR2 is YSLEER. The CDR3 sequence: CASSQEGGTGRAKLFF. The DNA of the CDR3 is TGCGCCAGCAGCCAAGAAGGCGGGACCGGACGCGCAAAACTGTTTTTT.

This sequence joins TRBV19 and TRBJ1-5; 8 bases line up with TRBD1. Germline V gene sequence: CDR1 LNHDA, CDR2 SQIVND (reference sequence). This CDR3 contains 15 residues. Unmatched junction bases numbered 11, after V lost 4 bases and J lost 9 bases. The DNA of the CDR3 is TGTGCCAGTAGTAGGGACAGGTCATCAAGTCGGCCCCAGCATTTT. This translates into CASSRDRSSSRPQHF.

The CDR3: CAWSPGTSGLANTGELFF. In DNA form, the CDR3 reads TGTGCCTGGAGTCCCGGGACTAGCGGACTTGCGAACACCGGGGAGCTGTTTTTT. This sequence joins TRBV30 and TRBJ2-2, with 11 bases identical to TRBD2. The CDR3 has 18 amino acids. In germline, CDR1 is GTSNPN, CDR2 SVGIG (reference sequence). Germline trimming cut 2 bases from V and 0 bases from J; bases unmatched to any gene: 8. Full variable domain (missing parts from reference TRBV30 and TRBJ2-2): SQTIHQWPATLVQPVGSPLSLECTVEGTSNPNLYWYRQAAGRGLQLLFYSVGIGQISSEVPQNLSASRPQDRQFILSSKKLLLSDSGFYLCAWSPGTSGLANTGELFFGEGSRLTVL.

V is TRBV24-1 and J is TRBJ2-2, with TRBD2 matching over 7 bases. CDR3 length equals 17 residues. V lost 0 bases, J lost 3 bases, and 6 bases stayed unmatched. Germline CDR1 and CDR2: KGHDR and SFDVKD. CDR3 amino acids: CATSDLQVRGDTGELFF. The CDR3 nucleotides read TGTGCCACCAGTGATTTGCAAGTCCGGGGGGACACCGGGGAGCTGTTTTTT.

The V gene is TRBV2, the J gene TRBJ2-2, with D uncertain. Germline CDR1 is SNHLY and CDR2 is FYNNEI. This CDR3 has 16 residues. V was trimmed by 3 bases and J by 3 bases, leaving 14 bases between them. The CDR3 DNA reads as TGTGCCAGCAGTGATACAGATTCGCTTGACACCGGGGAGCTGTTTTTT. It specifies CASSDTDSLDTGELFF.

The chain is built from TRBV30 and TRBJ2-1; the D gene is possibly TRBD2 (6 bases). Trimming cost V 7 bases and J 8 bases, with 18 bases left between them. The CDR3 covers 13 residues. Germline CDR1 reads GTSNPN; CDR2 reads SVGIG (reference sequence). Here the CDR3 reads CAYTSPNWHEQFF. CDR3 in DNA: TGTGCCTACACTAGCCCCAATTGGCATGAGCAGTTCTTC. The full variable domain, completed using reference TRBV30 and TRBJ2-1, is SQTIHQWPATLVQPVGSPLSLECTVEGTSNPNLYWYRQAAGRGLQLLFYSVGIGQISSEVPQNLSASRPQDRQFILSSKKLLLSDSGFYLCAYTSPNWHEQFFGPGTRLTVL.

The rearrangement joins TRBV24-1 to TRBJ2-2; 8 nucleotides match TRBD1. The V gene end was trimmed by 4 bases and the J gene end by 8 bases; junction bases not matched to a gene: 8. CDR3 length equals 15 residues. Germline V gene data show CDR1 as KGHDR and CDR2 as SFDVKD. The CDR3 DNA is TGTGCCACCAGTGACCCAGGGGGCGCATGGGGGGAGCTGTTTTTT. Its protein product is CATSDPGGAWGELFF.

The rearrangement uses TRBV4-2 and TRBJ1-5; D is perhaps TRBD1 (5 bases). Trimming stripped 1 base from V and 5 bases from J, with 12 bases between. Germline values: CDR1 LGHNA, CDR2 YNFKEQ. This CDR3 has 15 residues. DNA for the CDR3: TGTGCCAGCAGCCAAGGGGGCTCGGGGGATCAGCCCCAGCATTTT. It encodes CASSQGGSGDQPQHF.

The chain combines TRBV11-3 with TRBJ1-1; D gene uncertain. The CDR3 runs 14 residues. Germline loops: CDR1 SGHNT, CDR2 YENEEA. V lost 5 bases to trimming and J lost 4 bases, with 14 bases between them. The CDR3 bases are TGTGCCAGCAGCCCGGGCGGGGTTAGCACTGAAGCTTTCTTT. Protein sequence: CASSPGGVSTEAFF.

This clone showed up just once. This rearrangement joins TRBV6-2 or TRBV6-3 to TRBJ2-1; TRBD1 agrees at 8 bases. V gave up 0 bases and J gave up 6 bases; unmatched junction bases: 1. The CDR3 spans 14 residues. Germline values: CDR1 MNHEY, CDR2 SVGEGT. In nucleotides, the CDR3 is TGTGCCAGCAGTTACTCGGACAGGGTCAATGAGCAGTTCTTC. Its translation is CASSYSDRVNEQFF.

Of note for this clone: In the same sample, other DNA sequences code for this CDR3. V is TRBV19 and J is TRBJ2-7, with 7 bases that match TRBD1. Losses at the gene ends were 4 bases for V and 0 bases for J; bases not matched to a gene: 9. Germline V CDR1 and CDR2: LNHDA, SQIVND (reference sequence). This CDR3 has 16 amino acids. The chain's CDR3 is CASSKTTGALSYEQYF. Written as DNA, the CDR3 is TGTGCCAGTAGTAAAACTACAGGGGCCCTCTCCTACGAGCAGTACTTC.

V is TRBV2 and J is TRBJ1-2; the match to TRBD1 covers 9 bases. The CDR3 is 14 residues long. V shed 5 bases, J shed 4 bases, and the junction held 5 bases outside the gene matches. Germline CDR1 SNHLY, CDR2 FYNNEI. CDR3 nucleotides: TGTGCCAGCAGTACGGACAGGGGCTCCTATGGCTACACCTTC. Translated, it gives CASSTDRGSYGYTF.

The rearrangement links TRBV15 to TRBJ2-7, with 9 positions matching TRBD1. The V gene end was trimmed by 3 bases and the J gene end by 12 bases; junction bases not matched to a gene: 18. Looked up from germline, CDR1 is LNHNV and CDR2 is YYDKDF (reference sequence). The CDR3 is 16 residues long. The DNA for the CDR3 is TGTGCCACCAGCAGCGCCCCCGGGACAGGGTCACTGATTCGGTACTTC. This translates into CATSSAPGTGSLIRYF.